This TCR beta chain was captured in a study of human T cells and chemical hapten exposure. Study summary: TCR yields differed between samples (mainly from small differences in pooled library volume). Study observations and caveats: The number of TCRs above 1 in 1000 frequency did not change after DPC sensitization.

As for time point: healthy volunteer bleed at 2 weeks. Total RNA came from unfractionated whole blood. There are 16 residues in the CDR3. V gave up 1 base and J gave up 3 bases; unmatched junction bases: 9. Germline CDR1 is MGHRA and CDR2 is YSYEKL. This clonotype was picked up many times. The antigen is unknown. TCRdb re-called the RACE reads with MiXCR, one entry per CDR3 protein. The sample includes under 95,000 distinct CDR3 sequences, about 8.6% of them seen just once. Sequenced sample: whole blood. The TCR comes from a female donor in good health. Some clones in this sample may be carry-over from other donors' samples. V is TRBV4-1 and J is TRBJ2-7; 7 bases fit TRBD2. The CDR3: CASSQASGGDYYEQYF. DNA for the CDR3: TGCGCCAGCAGCCAAGCCTCGGGGGGTGACTACTACGAGCAGTACTTC.